Each of the 24 T cell receptor beta chains below was sequenced from the same sample in a study of type 1 and type 2 diabetes patients. The PCR template was genomic DNA. Multiplex PCR with 30 forward and 13 reverse primers amplified the TCR beta CDR3. TCRdb redid the calling of the multiplex PCR reads with MiXCR, one entry per CDR3 protein. The sample records 270,000 or so distinct CDR3 sequences, approximately 50% being singletons. Source material: peripheral blood mononuclear cells (PBMCs). These receptors all stem from a man aged 18-30 years with type 2 diabetes.

The chain couples TRBV5-1 to TRBJ2-7; 7 positions agree with TRBD2. With V trimmed by 4 bases and J by 5 bases, 9 bases remained unmatched. There are 14 residues in the CDR3. The germline CDR1 and CDR2 sequences are SGHRS and YFSETQ. The CDR3 DNA follows: TGCGCCAGCAGCCCAGGACTAGTTAAGGACGAGCAGTACTTC. Encoded protein: CASSPGLVKDEQYF.

The chain recombines TRBV19 with TRBJ2-7, with TRBD2 identical over 11 bases. CDR1 is LNHDA, CDR2 SQIVND, per germline (reference sequence). Losses at the gene ends were 3 bases for V and 1 base for J; bases not matched to a gene: 11. The CDR3 is 18 amino acids. The CDR3, as DNA: TGTGCCAGTAGTATTCGTCTAGCGGGGGGTACGCAGTCCTACGAGCAGTACTTC. As protein: CASSIRLAGGTQSYEQYF.

The CDR3, as DNA: TGCAGTGCTACGCGGGGCTTCTACGAGCAGTACTTC. It is translated as CSATRGFYEQYF. This sequence joins TRBV20-1 and TRBJ2-7, with D possibly being TRBD2 (6 bases). Looked up from germline, CDR1 is DFQATT and CDR2 is SNEGSKA (reference sequence). The V end lost 4 bases, the J end lost 3 bases, and 10 bases lay between the germline ends. The CDR3 contains 12 residues.

In its sample, this clonotype was seen many times. The chain links TRBV30 to TRBJ2-7; no clear D gene. Germline values: CDR1 GTSNPN, CDR2 SVGIG (reference sequence). The V end was cut by 3 bases, the J end by 2 bases, with 11 bases between. CDR3 length equals 13 residues. CDR3 protein: CAWSESPTYEQYF. CDR3 DNA sequence: TGTGCCTGGAGCGAGTCCCCAACCTACGAGCAGTACTTC.

A word on this clonotype: One end of the junction does not line up with germline, which may come from a read error. This rearrangement joins TRBV6-6 to TRBJ1-1; no definite D call. The CDR3 loop spans 15 amino acids. CDR1 and CDR2 from the germline V gene are MNHNY and SVGAGI (reference sequence). CDR3: CASRPGLSRNAEAFF. The DNA of the CDR3 is TGTGCCAGCAGACCCGGCCTCTCCCGGAACGCTGAAGCTTTCTTT.

The DNA of the CDR3 is TGCAGCGTTTACCCTCAGGACAGACACACTGAAGCTTTCTTT. It specifies CSVYPQDRHTEAFF. J is TRBJ1-1 and V is TRBV29-1, with D perhaps matching TRBD1 (6 bases). V was pared by 5 bases and J by 3 bases, with 16 bases between. The CDR3 length is 14 residues. Per the germline V gene, CDR1 is SQVTM and CDR2 is ANQGSEA.

The chain couples TRBV7-9 to TRBJ2-1, with TRBD1 matching 9 bases. Germline CDR1 SEHNR, CDR2 FQNEAQ (reference sequence). This CDR3 region has 13 residues. Trimming took 4 bases from V and 6 from J; bases not matched to a gene: 1. Here the CDR3 DNA reads TGTGCCAGCAGCTGGGGACAGGGCAATGAGCAGTTCTTC. Amino acids: CASSWGQGNEQFF.

This clonotype has more than one count but fewer than ten. The chain carries TRBV7-3 and TRBJ2-1, with 7 bases fitting TRBD1. CDR3 length: 14 residues. V gave up 4 bases and J gave up 8 bases; unmatched junction bases: 8. Germline V gives CDR1 SGHTA, CDR2 FQGTGA. The CDR3 loop reads CASSSMTGLDEQFF. In DNA form, the CDR3 reads TGTGCCAGCAGCTCCATGACAGGGTTGGATGAGCAGTTCTTC. Full variable domain (outside the CDR3, taken from reference TRBV7-3 and TRBJ2-1): GAGVSQTPSNKVTEKGKYVELRCDPISGHTALYWYRQSLGQGPEFLIYFQGTGAADDSGLPNDRFFAVRPEGSVSTLKIQRTERGDSAVYLCASSSMTGLDEQFFGPGTRLTVL.

The rearrangement joins TRBV5-1 to TRBJ2-7; the D is unclear. Germline CDR1 reads SGHRS; CDR2 reads YFSETQ. V was trimmed by 6 bases and J by 3 bases, leaving 16 bases between them. This CDR3 has 14 residues. CDR3 DNA: TGCGCCAGCATCTGGCCAGAGAAGGTCTACGAGCAGTACTTC. Its protein product is CASIWPEKVYEQYF.

CDR3 coding DNA: TGTGCCAGTGGGGCAGAAGAGACCCAGTACTTC. This translates into CASGAEETQYF. The chain links TRBV2 to TRBJ2-5; D possibly corresponds to TRBD1 (5 bases). This CDR3 is built from 11 residues. The V end was cut by 9 bases, the J end by 3 bases, with 8 bases between. From germline, CDR1 is SNHLY and CDR2 FYNNEI.

The chain has TRBV6-5 and TRBJ2-6; 9 bases fit TRBD1. The J call is uncertain, as TRBJ2-7 better fits the DNA end. The CDR3 runs 14 residues. Looked up from germline, CDR1 is MNHEY and CDR2 is SVGAGI. In nucleotides, the CDR3 is TGTGCCAGCAGAACGGACAGGGGAATAAGCGGGCAGTACTTC. Protein sequence: CASRTDRGISGQYF.

The J gene is TRBJ1-5, the V gene TRBV30, with D hard to call. The CDR3 runs 14 residues. Germline V gene lookup returns CDR1 GTSNPN and CDR2 SVGIG (reference sequence). Trimming shortened V by 2 bases and J by 5 bases, and 13 bases separated the two germline ends. This CDR3 reads CAWSLGGGYQPQHF. The CDR3 DNA sequence: TGTGCCTGGAGTCTCGGTGGAGGTTATCAGCCCCAGCATTTT.

About this clonotype: Possible read error: a much larger clone is one base away. The J gene is TRBJ2-1, the V gene TRBV2; 8 positions agree with TRBD2. The germline CDR1 and CDR2 sequences are SNHLY and FYNNEI. This CDR3 region has 13 residues. This chain's CDR3 is CASEIAGYNGQFF. As DNA, the CDR3 is TGTGCCAGCGAAATAGCGGGGTACAATGGGCAGTTCTTC. The full variable domain, completed using reference TRBV2 and TRBJ2-1, is EPEVTQTPSHQVTQMGQEVILRCVPISNHLYFYWYRQILGQKVEFLVSFYNNEISEKSEIFDDQFSVERPDGSNFTLKIRSTKLEDSAMYFCASEIAGYNGQFFGPGTRLTVL.

This chain uses TRBV19 with TRBJ2-3; TRBD1 matches at 8 bases. CDR3 length equals 17 residues. The J segment lost 0 bases and the V segment lost 3 bases, leaving 8 bases of the junction unmatched. The germline CDR1 and CDR2 sequences are LNHDA and SQIVND (reference sequence). The CDR3 sequence is CASSISGTGPSTDTQYF. DNA of the CDR3: TGTGCCAGTAGTATCTCCGGGACAGGACCTAGCACAGATACGCAGTATTTT.

CDR3 residues: CASSLSGFYNEQFF. CDR3 coding DNA: TGTGCCAGCAGCTTAAGCGGGTTTTACAATGAGCAGTTCTTC. V and J are TRBV7-3 and TRBJ2-1, with D tentatively TRBD2 (5 bases). The CDR3 consists of 14 residues. V was pared by 1 base and J by 4 bases, with 8 bases between. Germline CDR1 SGHTA, CDR2 FQGTGA.

The rearrangement joins TRBV13 to TRBJ1-2; 7 nucleotides align to TRBD1. Germline lookup yields CDR1 PRHDT and CDR2 FYEKMQ (reference sequence). The CDR3 has 13 residues. Trimming removed 10 bases from V and 8 bases from J; junction bases left unmatched: 13. The CDR3 DNA reads TGTGCCACCCGACAGGGATTTTCTCGGGGCTACACCTTC. This translates into CATRQGFSRGYTF.

This clonotype was seen a few times. This chain joins TRBV2 and TRBJ2-7; weak D call: TRBD2 (6 bases). Germline CDR1 reads SNHLY; CDR2 reads FYNNEI. The CDR3 runs to 13 residues. With 7 bases removed from V and 2 bases from J, the gap between germline ends came to 12 bases. The DNA for the CDR3 is TGTGCCAGCATGCGGGATCCTGCCTACGAGCAGTACTTC. Its translation is CASMRDPAYEQYF.

This clonotype has more than one count but fewer than ten. This sequence joins TRBV7-2 and TRBJ1-1; 10 bases are shared with TRBD1. The CDR3 runs 13 residues. The germline gives CDR1 SGHTA, CDR2 FQGNSA. The J segment lost 9 bases and the V segment lost 3 bases, leaving 4 bases of the junction unmatched. CDR3: CASSFRQGAQAFF. The CDR3 region has the DNA TGTGCCAGCAGCTTTAGACAGGGGGCGCAAGCTTTCTTT.

As concerns this clonotype: A junction boundary mismatches the germline segment, possibly from a read error. The chain is built from TRBV10-2 and TRBJ2-3, with TRBD2 as a possible D gene (6 bases). The length of the CDR3 is 15 residues. Germline-derived CDR1 and CDR2 are WSHSY and SAAADI. The CDR3 spells CASSTRRAGTDTQYF. The CDR3 coding sequence is TGTGCCAGCAGTACCAGGAGGGCCGGCACAGATACGCAGTATTTT.

This clonotype was seen many times. This chain links TRBV2 with TRBJ2-5; D is unclear. Germline CDR1 and CDR2: SNHLY and FYNNEI. V lost 7 bases to trimming and J lost 2 bases, with 2 bases between them. CDR3 size: 10 residues. The CDR3 here is CASTQETQYF. The CDR3 nucleotides are TGTGCCAGCACGCAAGAGACCCAGTACTTC.

The CDR3 region is CSVLETGELFF. Written as DNA, the CDR3 is TGCAGCGTTCTAGAGACCGGGGAGCTGTTTTTT. The chain recombines TRBV29-1 with TRBJ2-2, with D hard to call. Trimming cost V 5 bases and J 5 bases, with 6 bases left between them. This CDR3 comprises 11 residues. Germline V gene data show CDR1 as SQVTM and CDR2 as ANQGSEA.

With regard to this clonotype: A much larger clone differs from this one at a single base, so this may be a read error. The rearrangement uses TRBV2 and TRBJ1-1; D not resolved. The CDR3 contains 13 residues. The germline CDR1 and CDR2 sequences are SNHLY and FYNNEI. The CDR3 DNA reads TGTGCCAGCAGTGATACAAGTGCCACTGAAGCTTCCTTT. The encoded protein is CASSDTSATEASF. The full variable domain, rest sourced from reference TRBV2 and TRBJ1-1, is EPEVTQTPSHQVTQMGQEVILRCVPISNHLYFYWYRQILGQKVEFLVSFYNNEISEKSEIFDDQFSVERPDGSNFTLKIRSTKLEDSAMYFCASSDTSATEASFGQGTRLTVV.

This chain links TRBV7-2 with TRBJ1-1, with a possible D match to TRBD1 (6 bases). The germline V and J ends were trimmed by 1 base and 4 bases, with 13 bases remaining between them. Germline loops: CDR1 SGHTA, CDR2 FQGNSA. The length of the CDR3 is 15 residues. CDR3 DNA: TGTGCCAGCAGCTTAGAGCCAGGGGCTGGCACTGAAGCTTTCTTT. Its protein product is CASSLEPGAGTEAFF.

This clonotype was found a few times. V usage is TRBV4-2 and J usage is TRBJ1-5; possible D gene TRBD1, 6 bases. This CDR3 contains 15 residues. Trimming removed 0 bases from V and 4 bases from J, with 10 bases in between. In germline, CDR1 is LGHNA, CDR2 YNFKEQ. The CDR3 protein is CASSQEFRGNQPQHF. DNA of the CDR3: TGTGCCAGCAGCCAAGAGTTCAGGGGTAATCAGCCCCAGCATTTT.